These 22 T cell receptor beta chains share one sample of origin, sequenced in a study of blood T cell repertoires in COVID-19. Sequencing was performed with immunoSEQ multiplex PCR; in TCRdb, only in-frame clones are kept and a portion is missing. The repertoire holds about 200,000 clones, with more than 70% as singletons. The sample comprised PBMCs or T cells enriched from blood (not recorded which). The receptors shown here come from a young woman who had recovered from COVID-19.

The chain recombines TRBV2 with TRBJ2-1; 8 bases are shared with TRBD2. Germline lookup yields CDR1 SNHLY and CDR2 FYNNEI. Trimming removed 8 bases from V and 6 bases from J; junction bases left unmatched: 12. There are 15 residues in the CDR3. CDR3 amino acids: CASPWSGGAINEQFF. The CDR3 DNA follows: TGTGCCAGCCCCTGGAGCGGGGGAGCAATCAATGAGCAGTTCTTC.

This clone was seen a handful of times. The genes are TRBV5-5 and TRBJ1-6, with 7 bases matching TRBD1. CDR3 size: 15 residues. J gave up 7 bases and V 5 bases, and 9 bases lay outside the gene matches. Germline CDR1 and CDR2: SGHKS and YYEKEE (reference sequence). The CDR3 region has the DNA TGTGCCAGCAGAGAGGGGGGACAGCGGAATTCACCCCTCCACTTT. Translation gives CASREGGQRNSPLHF.

V and J are TRBV5-1 and TRBJ1-2, with D uncertain. The V end was cut by 0 bases, the J end by 5 bases, with 5 bases between. CDR3 length: 12 residues. Per germline, CDR1 SGHRS and CDR2 YFSETQ. The CDR3 DNA reads TGCGCCAGCAGCTTGGTCGGGTATGGCTACACCTTC. Translating gives CASSLVGYGYTF.

The chain couples TRBV7-9 to TRBJ2-1; 7 bases are shared with TRBD1. In germline, CDR1 is SEHNR, CDR2 FQNEAQ (reference sequence). V was pared by 5 bases and J by 0 bases, with 4 bases of the junction left unmatched. CDR3 length equals 15 residues. CDR3: CASSPTGVSYNEQFF. The CDR3 bases are TGTGCCAGCAGCCCCACAGGGGTCTCCTACAATGAGCAGTTCTTC. Together with reference TRBV7-9 and TRBJ2-1, the CDR3 gives the full variable domain: DTGVSQNPRHKITKRGQNVTFRCDPISEHNRLYWYRQTLGQGPEFLTYFQNEAQLEKSRLLSDRFSAERPKGSFSTLEIQRTEQGDSAMYLCASSPTGVSYNEQFFGPGTRLTVL.

The chain is built from TRBV6-5 and TRBJ1-1; D may be TRBD1 (5 bases). Between the trimmed V and J ends, which lost 7 bases and 3 bases, there was a span of 12 bases. The CDR3 has 13 residues. Germline lookup yields CDR1 MNHEY and CDR2 SVGAGI. The chain's CDR3 is CASTRGGDTEAFF. The CDR3 coding sequence is TGTGCCAGCACCCGGGGGGGGGACACTGAAGCTTTCTTT.

The J gene is TRBJ1-1, the V gene TRBV28, with TRBD1 matching over 11 bases. Germline V lookup: CDR1 MDHEN, CDR2 SYDVKM. The ends lost 6 bases at V and 6 bases at J; junction bases unmatched: 9. The CDR3 contains 15 residues. The CDR3 DNA reads as TGTGCCAGCAGCATGAGGGGACAGGGGGTCGCTGAAGCTTTCTTT. This sequence encodes CASSMRGQGVAEAFF.

As to this clone: The junction and the germline gene differ at one end; a read error may be behind it. The V gene is TRBV10-3, the J gene TRBJ1-2; 8 bases are a match to TRBD1. This CDR3 comprises 15 residues. The V gene's germline CDR1 is ENHRY and CDR2 SYGVKD. The CDR3 spells CAIRDQRTGNYGYTF. Written as DNA, the CDR3 is TGTGCCATCCGTGATCAGAGGACAGGGAACTATGGCTACACCTTC.

This clone was observed a single time. The chain employs TRBV28 and TRBJ1-2; 12 bases fit TRBD1. Germline CDR1 reads MDHEN; CDR2 reads SYDVKM. With V trimmed by 2 bases and J by 7 bases, 5 bases remained unmatched. The CDR3 is made up of 15 amino acids. The CDR3 DNA follows: TGTGCCAGCAGTTTAGGGGGACAGGGGGCCTTTGGCTACACCTTC. Translating it yields CASSLGGQGAFGYTF.

The gene calls are TRBV5-6 and TRBJ1-5, with 7 bases aligning to TRBD1. In germline, CDR1 is SGHDT, CDR2 YYEEEE. The CDR3 is made up of 16 amino acids. Unmatched junction bases numbered 4, after V lost 1 base and J lost 0 bases. The CDR3 spells CASSLRTGNSNQPQHF. The CDR3 DNA follows: TGTGCCAGCAGCTTGAGGACAGGTAATAGCAATCAGCCCCAGCATTTT.

J is TRBJ1-2 and V is TRBV19; 10 nucleotides match TRBD1. CDR1 and CDR2 (germline): LNHDA, SQIVND (reference sequence). CDR3 length equals 15 residues. V gave up 9 bases and J gave up 5 bases; unmatched junction bases: 12. In DNA, the CDR3 is TGTGCCAGCAGGACAGGGGGTGTTCGAGTTTATGGCTACACCTTC. The encoded protein is CASRTGGVRVYGYTF.

This chain joins TRBV19 and TRBJ1-1; possibly TRBD1 for D (5 bases). In germline, CDR1 is LNHDA, CDR2 SQIVND (reference sequence). V dropped 0 bases and J dropped 4 bases, with 12 bases sitting between them. CDR3 length: 15 residues. The CDR3 DNA reads as TGTGCCAGTAGTATAGATGGGGCCTTGGGCACTGAAGCTTTCTTT. Its translation is CASSIDGALGTEAFF.

Only one count was recorded for this clone. The same CDR3 is also encoded by other DNA sequences in this sample. This chain links TRBV28 with TRBJ1-5; 10 bases agree with TRBD1. The CDR3 contains 15 residues. Germline V lookup: CDR1 MDHEN, CDR2 SYDVKM. The junction had 5 bases not matched to a gene; V was cut back by 3 bases and J by 6 bases. CDR3 residues: CASSLGQGFRQPQHF. CDR3 in DNA: TGTGCCAGCAGTTTGGGACAGGGGTTTCGTCAGCCCCAGCATTTT.

This clone was counted a few times. This chain connects TRBV5-1 to TRBJ1-1; D is uncertain. This CDR3 has 14 amino acids. Germline V lookup: CDR1 SGHRS, CDR2 YFSETQ. Trimming removed 0 bases at V and 3 bases at J, with 9 bases between. The CDR3 here is CASSLALQDTEAFF. In DNA form, the CDR3 reads TGCGCCAGCAGCTTGGCGTTGCAGGACACTGAAGCTTTCTTT.

The rearrangement uses TRBV5-1 and TRBJ2-3; 10 bases fit TRBD2. Germline values: CDR1 SGHRS, CDR2 YFSETQ. The CDR3 loop spans 17 amino acids. Trimming removed 4 bases from V and 4 bases from J; junction bases left unmatched: 12. CDR3 loop: CASSLLSASGGADTQYF. Written as DNA, the CDR3 is TGCGCCAGCAGCCTTTTATCGGCTAGCGGGGGCGCAGATACGCAGTATTTT.

The chain has TRBV14 and TRBJ1-6; the D is unclear. CDR3 length equals 14 residues. Deletions cut 0 bases from V and 7 bases from J, with 7 bases between. Germline V gene lookup returns CDR1 SGHDN and CDR2 FVKESK. CDR3 nucleotides: TGTGCCAGCAGCCAAGATTGGGCGAATTCACCCCTCCACTTT. This translates into CASSQDWANSPLHF.

This clone was seen only a few times. V usage is TRBV19 and J usage is TRBJ1-2, with 8 bases matching TRBD1. The trim removed 6 bases at V and 1 base at J, leaving 4 bases unmatched. The CDR3 extends over 14 amino acids. Germline lookup yields CDR1 LNHDA and CDR2 SQIVND (reference sequence). The CDR3 DNA follows: TGTGCCAGTAGCCCCGACAGGGGTAACTATGGCTACACCTTC. As protein: CASSPDRGNYGYTF.

The chain combines TRBV7-9 with TRBJ1-6, with D hard to call. Deletions cut 1 base from V and 0 bases from J, with 4 bases between. This CDR3 spans 15 amino acids. Per germline, CDR1 SEHNR and CDR2 FQNEAQ (reference sequence). In nucleotides, the CDR3 is TGTGCCAGCAGCTTAGTTAGCTCCTATAATTCACCCCTCCACTTT. It is translated as CASSLVSSYNSPLHF.

The chain employs TRBV5-1 and TRBJ1-5; 10 bases agree with TRBD1. The CDR3 extends over 17 amino acids. Losses at the gene ends were 0 bases for V and 0 bases for J; bases not matched to a gene: 3. The germline CDR1 and CDR2 sequences are SGHRS and YFSETQ. CDR3 DNA sequence: TGCGCCAGCAGCTTGGAAGGGACAGGGGATAGCAATCAGCCCCAGCATTTT. Translating it yields CASSLEGTGDSNQPQHF.

The chain links TRBV5-1 to TRBJ1-1; perhaps TRBD1 as D (6 bases). The CDR3 covers 16 residues. Germline V gives CDR1 SGHRS, CDR2 YFSETQ. V lost 8 bases and J 0 bases, leaving 20 bases between the germline ends. This CDR3 is CASKTLNRAVNTEAFF. The DNA of the CDR3 is TGCGCCAGTAAGACACTCAACAGGGCTGTGAACACTGAAGCTTTCTTT.

In the case of this clone: The junction does not match germline at one end; this may be a read error. The chain uses TRBV7-9 and TRBJ1-2; no clear D gene. CDR1 SEHNR and CDR2 FQNEAQ come from the germline V gene (reference sequence). The CDR3 consists of 12 residues. The CDR3 spells CASSPHNYGHTF. The CDR3 DNA reads TGTGCCAGCAGCCCTCATAACTATGGCCACACCTTC.

This chain links TRBV2 with TRBJ1-1; 7 positions agree with TRBD1. The germline V gene encodes CDR1 SNHLY and CDR2 FYNNEI. The CDR3 sequence is 15 residues long. V was clipped by 7 bases and J by 2 bases; unmatched bases: 10. CDR3 protein: CASTPTGAKNTEAFF. Here the CDR3 DNA reads TGTGCCAGCACCCCAACAGGGGCAAAAAACACTGAAGCTTTCTTT.

Only a few counts were recorded for this clone. The rearrangement joins TRBV6-5 to TRBJ2-1; TRBD2 might be the D (6 bases). Per germline, CDR1 MNHEY and CDR2 SVGAGI. The CDR3 has 15 amino acids. The germline V and J ends were trimmed by 5 bases and 3 bases, with 14 bases remaining between them. CDR3 sequence reads: CASSPPTRYYNEQFF. Written as DNA, the CDR3 is TGTGCCAGCAGTCCCCCGACTAGATACTACAATGAGCAGTTCTTC.